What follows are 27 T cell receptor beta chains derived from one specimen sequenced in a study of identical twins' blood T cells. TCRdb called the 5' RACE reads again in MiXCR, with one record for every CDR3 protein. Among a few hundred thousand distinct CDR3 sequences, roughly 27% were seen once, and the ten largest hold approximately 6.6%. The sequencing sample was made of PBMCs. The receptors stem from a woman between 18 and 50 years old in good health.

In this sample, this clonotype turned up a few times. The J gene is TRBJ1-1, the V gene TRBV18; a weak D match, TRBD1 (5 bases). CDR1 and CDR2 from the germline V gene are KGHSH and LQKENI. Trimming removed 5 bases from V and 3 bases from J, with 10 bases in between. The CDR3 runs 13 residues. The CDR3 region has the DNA TGTGCCAGCTCATGGGGGGACGACACTGAAGCTTTCTTT. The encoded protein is CASSWGDDTEAFF.

The CDR3 nucleotides read TGCAACGGTGATCCGCTAGCGGCAGTGGATACGCAGTATTTT. Protein: CNGDPLAAVDTQYF. The rearrangement links TRBV29-1 to TRBJ2-3; TRBD2 matches at 7 bases. The CDR3 consists of 14 residues. Germline V lookup: CDR1 SQVTM, CDR2 ANQGSEA.

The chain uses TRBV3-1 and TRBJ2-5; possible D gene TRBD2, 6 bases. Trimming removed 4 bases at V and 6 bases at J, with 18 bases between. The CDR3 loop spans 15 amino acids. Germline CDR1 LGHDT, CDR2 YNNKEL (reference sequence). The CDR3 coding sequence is TGTGCCAGCAGCCTGCTCGGGAGATCCCCTAAGACCCAGTACTTC. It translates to CASSLLGRSPKTQYF.

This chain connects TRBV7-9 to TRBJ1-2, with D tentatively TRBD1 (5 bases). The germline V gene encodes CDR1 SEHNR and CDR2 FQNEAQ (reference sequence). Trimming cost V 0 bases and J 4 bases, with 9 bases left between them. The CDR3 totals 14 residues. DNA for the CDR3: TGTGCCAGCAGCTTAGCGTCTCAGGGCTATGGCTACACCTTC. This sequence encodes CASSLASQGYGYTF.

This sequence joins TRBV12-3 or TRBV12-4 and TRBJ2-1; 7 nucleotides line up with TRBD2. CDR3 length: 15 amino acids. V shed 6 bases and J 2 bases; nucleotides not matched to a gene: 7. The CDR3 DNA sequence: TGTGCCAGCAGACTCGGACTAGAGACCTACAATGAGCAGTTCTTC. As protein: CASRLGLETYNEQFF.

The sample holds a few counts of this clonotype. The CDR3 DNA follows: TGCGCCAGCAGCCCGGTTTCCGGAGGAGATACGCAGTATTTT. Translating gives CASSPVSGGDTQYF. V gene TRBV5-1 combines with J gene TRBJ2-3; a weak D match, TRBD2 (5 bases). The CDR3 is made up of 14 amino acids. Germline values: CDR1 SGHRS, CDR2 YFSETQ. Trimming left V 4 bases short and J 5 bases short, with 14 bases between.

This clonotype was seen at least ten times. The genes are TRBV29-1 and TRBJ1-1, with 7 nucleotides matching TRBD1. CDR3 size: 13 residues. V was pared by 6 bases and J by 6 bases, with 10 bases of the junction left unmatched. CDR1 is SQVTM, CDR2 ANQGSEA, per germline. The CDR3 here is CSVRKTGDAEAFF. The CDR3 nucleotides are TGCAGCGTCCGGAAAACAGGGGACGCTGAAGCTTTCTTT.

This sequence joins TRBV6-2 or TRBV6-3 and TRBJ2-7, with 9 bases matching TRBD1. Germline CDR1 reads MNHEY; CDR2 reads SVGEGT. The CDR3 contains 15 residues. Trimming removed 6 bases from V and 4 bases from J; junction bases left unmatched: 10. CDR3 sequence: CASSPWGTGQYEQYF. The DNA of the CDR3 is TGTGCCAGCAGCCCCTGGGGGACAGGGCAATACGAGCAGTACTTC.

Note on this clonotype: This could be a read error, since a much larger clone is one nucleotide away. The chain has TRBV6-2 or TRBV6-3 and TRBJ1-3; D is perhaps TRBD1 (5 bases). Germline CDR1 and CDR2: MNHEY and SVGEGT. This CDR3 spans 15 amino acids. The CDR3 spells CASRPSGSSGNTTYF. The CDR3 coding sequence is TGTGCCAGCAGACCTTCAGGGAGCTCTGGAAACACCACATATTTT.

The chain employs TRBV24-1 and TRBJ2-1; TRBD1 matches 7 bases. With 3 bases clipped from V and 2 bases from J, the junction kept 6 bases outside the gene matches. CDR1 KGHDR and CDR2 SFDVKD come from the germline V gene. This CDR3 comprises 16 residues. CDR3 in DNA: TGTGCCACCAGTGATCGGGACAGTCAGCCCTACAATGAGCAGTTCTTC. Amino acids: CATSDRDSQPYNEQFF.

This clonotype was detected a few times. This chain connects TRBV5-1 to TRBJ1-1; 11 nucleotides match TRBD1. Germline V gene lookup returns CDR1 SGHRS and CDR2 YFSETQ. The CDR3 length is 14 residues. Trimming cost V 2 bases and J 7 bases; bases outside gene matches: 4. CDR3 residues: CASSFGQGAGEAFF. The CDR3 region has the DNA TGCGCCAGCAGCTTCGGACAGGGGGCTGGTGAAGCTTTCTTT. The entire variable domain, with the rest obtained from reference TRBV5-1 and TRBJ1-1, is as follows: KAGVTQTPRYLIKTRGQQVTLSCSPISGHRSVSWYQQTPGQGLQFLFEYFSETQRNKGNFPGRFSGRQFSNSRSEMNVSTLELGDSALYLCASSFGQGAGEAFFGQGTRLTVV.

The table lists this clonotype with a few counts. The CDR3 here is CASSLRQLRGAFF. CDR3 DNA sequence: TGTGCCAGCAGCTTACGACAGCTTCGAGGAGCTTTCTTT. This rearrangement joins TRBV7-2 to TRBJ1-1; D is possibly TRBD1 (5 bases). Germline V lookup: CDR1 SGHTA, CDR2 FQGNSA. This CDR3 is 13 amino acids long. Trimming pared 2 bases from V and 10 bases from J, leaving 14 bases between.

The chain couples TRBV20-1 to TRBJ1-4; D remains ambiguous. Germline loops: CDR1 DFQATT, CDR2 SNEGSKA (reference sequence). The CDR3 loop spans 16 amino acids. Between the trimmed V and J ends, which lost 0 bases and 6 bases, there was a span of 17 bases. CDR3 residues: CSARDRQNGVDEKLFF. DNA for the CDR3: TGCAGTGCTAGAGATCGGCAGAATGGAGTGGATGAAAAACTGTTTTTT.

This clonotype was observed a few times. The CDR3 sequence is CASSPRFGSGNTIYF. The CDR3 DNA is TGCGCCAGCAGCCCCCGCTTTGGGTCTGGAAACACCATATATTTT. The genes are TRBV5-1 and TRBJ1-3; no definite D call. Trimming pared 4 bases from V and 1 base from J, leaving 12 bases between. Germline V gives CDR1 SGHRS, CDR2 YFSETQ. CDR3 size: 15 residues.

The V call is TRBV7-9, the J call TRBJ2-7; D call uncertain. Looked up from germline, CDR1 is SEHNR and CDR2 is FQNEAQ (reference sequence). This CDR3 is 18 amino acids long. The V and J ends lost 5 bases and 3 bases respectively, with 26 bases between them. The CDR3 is CASSRSDAVIGAIYEQYF. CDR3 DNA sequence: TGTGCCAGCAGCCGAAGCGACGCCGTAATTGGAGCCATCTACGAGCAGTACTTC.

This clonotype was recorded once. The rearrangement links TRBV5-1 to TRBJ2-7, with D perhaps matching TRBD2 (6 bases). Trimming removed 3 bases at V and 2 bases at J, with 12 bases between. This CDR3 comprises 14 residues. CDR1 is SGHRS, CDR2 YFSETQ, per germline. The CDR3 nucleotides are TGCGCCAGCAGCTCGGGACTCGTCCCCTACGAGCAGTACTTC. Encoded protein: CASSSGLVPYEQYF.

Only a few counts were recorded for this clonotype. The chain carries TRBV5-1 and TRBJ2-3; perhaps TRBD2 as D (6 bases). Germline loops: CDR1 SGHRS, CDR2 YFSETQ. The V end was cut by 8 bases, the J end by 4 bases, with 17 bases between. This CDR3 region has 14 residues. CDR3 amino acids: CASQDYRWADTQYF. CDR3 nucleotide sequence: TGCGCCAGTCAGGACTACCGATGGGCAGATACGCAGTATTTT. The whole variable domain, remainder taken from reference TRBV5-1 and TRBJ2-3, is KAGVTQTPRYLIKTRGQQVTLSCSPISGHRSVSWYQQTPGQGLQFLFEYFSETQRNKGNFPGRFSGRQFSNSRSEMNVSTLELGDSALYLCASQDYRWADTQYFGPGTRLTVL.

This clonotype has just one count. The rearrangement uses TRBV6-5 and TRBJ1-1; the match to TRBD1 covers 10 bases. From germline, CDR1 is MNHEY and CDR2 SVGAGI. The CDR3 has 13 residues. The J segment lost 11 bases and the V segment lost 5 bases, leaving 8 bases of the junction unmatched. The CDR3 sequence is CASSAGQGVRAFF. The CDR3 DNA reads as TGTGCCAGCAGTGCCGGACAGGGGGTTAGGGCTTTCTTT.

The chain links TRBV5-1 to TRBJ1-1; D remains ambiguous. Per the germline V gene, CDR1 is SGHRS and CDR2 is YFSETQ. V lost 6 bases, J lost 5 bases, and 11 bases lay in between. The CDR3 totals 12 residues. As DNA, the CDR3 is TGCGCCAGCATCCCCTCAAGGACTGAAGCTTTCTTT. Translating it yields CASIPSRTEAFF. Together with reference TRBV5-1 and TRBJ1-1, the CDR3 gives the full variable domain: KAGVTQTPRYLIKTRGQQVTLSCSPISGHRSVSWYQQTPGQGLQFLFEYFSETQRNKGNFPGRFSGRQFSNSRSEMNVSTLELGDSALYLCASIPSRTEAFFGQGTRLTVV.

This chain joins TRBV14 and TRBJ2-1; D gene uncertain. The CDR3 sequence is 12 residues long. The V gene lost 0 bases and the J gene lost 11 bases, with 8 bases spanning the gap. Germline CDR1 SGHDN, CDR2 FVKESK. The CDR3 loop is CASSQEGWKQFF. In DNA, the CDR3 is TGTGCCAGCAGCCAAGAGGGGTGGAAGCAGTTCTTC.

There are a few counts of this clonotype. DNA for the CDR3: TGCGCCAGCAGCACGACAGTTGGGGCTGAAGCTTTCTTT. Amino acid sequence: CASSTTVGAEAFF. This chain connects TRBV5-1 to TRBJ1-1, with a possible D match to TRBD1 (5 bases). Deletions cut 4 bases from V and 6 bases from J, with 13 bases between. The germline gives CDR1 SGHRS, CDR2 YFSETQ. CDR3 length: 13 residues.

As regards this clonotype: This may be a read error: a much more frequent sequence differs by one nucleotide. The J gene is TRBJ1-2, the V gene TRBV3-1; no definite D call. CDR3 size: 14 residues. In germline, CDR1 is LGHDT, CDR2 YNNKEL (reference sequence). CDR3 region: CTSSQDLTGYGYTF. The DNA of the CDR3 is TGTACCAGCAGCCAAGATCTTACGGGCTATGGCTACACCTTC. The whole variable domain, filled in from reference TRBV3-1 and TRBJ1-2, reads DTAVSQTPKYLVTQMGNDKSIKCEQNLGHDTMYWYKQDSKKFLKIMFSYNNKELIINETVPNRFSPKSPDKAHLNLHINSLELGDSAVYFCTSSQDLTGYGYTFGSGTRLTVV.

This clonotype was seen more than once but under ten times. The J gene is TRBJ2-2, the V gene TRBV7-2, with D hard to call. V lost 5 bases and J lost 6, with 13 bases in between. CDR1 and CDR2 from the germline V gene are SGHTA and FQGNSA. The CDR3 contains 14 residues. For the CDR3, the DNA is TGTGCCAGCAGCCCCCTAACCCGTTCCGGGGAGCTGTTTTTT. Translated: CASSPLTRSGELFF.

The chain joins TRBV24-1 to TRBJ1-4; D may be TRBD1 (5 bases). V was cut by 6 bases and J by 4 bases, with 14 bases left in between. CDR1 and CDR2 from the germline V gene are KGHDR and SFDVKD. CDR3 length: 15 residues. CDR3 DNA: TGTGCCACCAGTTACCGGGACCAACATAATGAAAAACTGTTTTTT. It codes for CATSYRDQHNEKLFF.

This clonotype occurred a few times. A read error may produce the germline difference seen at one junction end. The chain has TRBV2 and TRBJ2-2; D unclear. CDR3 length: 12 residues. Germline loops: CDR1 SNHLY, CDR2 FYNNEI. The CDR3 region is CASGESSGELFF. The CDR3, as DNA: TGTGCCAGCGGTGAATCTTCCGGGGAGCTGTTTTTT.

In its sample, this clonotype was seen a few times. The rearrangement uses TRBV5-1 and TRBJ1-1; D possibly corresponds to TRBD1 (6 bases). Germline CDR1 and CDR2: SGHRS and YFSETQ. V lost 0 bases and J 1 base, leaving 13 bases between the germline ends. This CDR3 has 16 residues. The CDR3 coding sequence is TGCGCCAGCAGCTTGGCACCAGGGGATAGGAACACTGAAGCTTTCTTT. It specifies CASSLAPGDRNTEAFF.

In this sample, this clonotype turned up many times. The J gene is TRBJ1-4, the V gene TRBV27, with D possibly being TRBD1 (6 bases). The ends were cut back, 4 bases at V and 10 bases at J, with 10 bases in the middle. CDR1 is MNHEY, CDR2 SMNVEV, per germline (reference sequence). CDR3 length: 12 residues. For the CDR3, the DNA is TGTGCCAGCAGTTCGACAGGCCTAAAACTGTTTTTT. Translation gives CASSSTGLKLFF.